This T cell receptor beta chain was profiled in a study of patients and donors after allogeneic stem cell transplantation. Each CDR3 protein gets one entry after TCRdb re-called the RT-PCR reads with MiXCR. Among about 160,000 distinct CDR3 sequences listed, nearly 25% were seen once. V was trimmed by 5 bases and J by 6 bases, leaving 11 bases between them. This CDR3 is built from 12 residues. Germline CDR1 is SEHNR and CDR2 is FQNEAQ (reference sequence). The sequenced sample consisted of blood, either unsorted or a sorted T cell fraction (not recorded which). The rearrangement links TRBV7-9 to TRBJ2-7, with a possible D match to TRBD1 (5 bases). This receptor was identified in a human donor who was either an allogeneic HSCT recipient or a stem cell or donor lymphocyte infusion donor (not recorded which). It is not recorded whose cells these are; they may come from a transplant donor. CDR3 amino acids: CASSPQGFEQYF. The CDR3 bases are TGTGCCAGCAGCCCCCAGGGATTCGAGCAGTACTTC.